A single sample gave rise to the 23 T cell receptor beta chains below, sequenced in a study of blood T cell repertoires in COVID-19. Data came from immunoSEQ multiplex PCR; TCRdb stores just in-frame clones and leaves some out. The repertoire consists of some 220,000 clones, with around 85% occurring once and the leading ten covering 3% to 3.5%. The sample consisted of PBMCs or T cells enriched from blood (not recorded which). Source of these receptors: a woman aged 45 to 65 in a cohort exposed to, infected with or recovered from COVID-19 (not recorded which).

The rearrangement links TRBV5-1 to TRBJ1-1; 10 bases match TRBD1. Trimming took 4 bases from V and 6 from J; bases not matched to a gene: 9. CDR1 is SGHRS, CDR2 YFSETQ, per germline. This CDR3 is built from 15 residues. CDR3 sequence: CASSPDRGSWAEAFF. CDR3 in DNA: TGCGCCAGCAGCCCGGACAGGGGGTCTTGGGCTGAAGCTTTCTTT.

The chain combines TRBV27 with TRBJ2-7, with no clear D. There are 12 residues in the CDR3. Germline CDR1 is MNHEY and CDR2 is SMNVEV (reference sequence). The ends were cut back, 6 bases at V and 1 base at J, with 7 bases in the middle. The chain's CDR3 is CASRSKSYEQYF. Written as DNA, the CDR3 is TGTGCCAGCAGATCTAAGTCCTACGAGCAGTACTTC.

The genes are TRBV9 and TRBJ2-3, with 7 bases matching TRBD2. Unmatched junction bases numbered 8, after V lost 3 bases and J lost 1 base. Germline assignment: CDR1 SGDLS and CDR2 YYNGEE. CDR3 length: 16 residues. The DNA of the CDR3 is TGTGCCAGCAGCGCTCCCGAGCGGGGTCGCACAGATACGCAGTATTTT. It codes for CASSAPERGRTDTQYF.

This clone was picked up a small number of times. V and J are TRBV6-5 and TRBJ1-6, with D maybe TRBD1 (6 bases). V lost 10 bases and J 11 bases, leaving 15 bases between the germline ends. CDR1 and CDR2 from the germline V gene are MNHEY and SVGAGI. This CDR3 spans 12 amino acids. CDR3 sequence: CATTRRGPPLHF. Here the CDR3 DNA reads TGTGCCACTACAAGGCGGGGGCCACCCCTCCACTTT.

CDR3 region: CASSNLFGGASEQYF. CDR3 nucleotide sequence: TGTGCCAGCAGTAACTTGTTCGGGGGGGCTTCGGAGCAGTACTTC. The chain couples TRBV6-1 to TRBJ2-7, with 8 bases lining up with TRBD2. The V gene's germline CDR1 is MNHNS and CDR2 SASEGT. The V and J ends lost 5 bases and 7 bases, in that order; junction bases with no gene match: 13. CDR3 length: 15 residues.

This rearrangement joins TRBV3-1 (or the pseudogene TRBV3-2) to TRBJ2-5; 11 bases agree with TRBD2. V trimming: 1 base; J trimming: 5 bases; junction bases outside the gene matches: 6. CDR3 size: 16 residues. CDR1 and CDR2 from the germline V gene are LGHDT and YNNKEL (reference sequence). For the CDR3, the DNA is TGTGCCAGCAGCCAAGGTAGCGGGGGGGCCAGGGAGACCCAGTACTTC. Its protein product is CASSQGSGGARETQYF.

This chain uses TRBV7-9 with TRBJ2-3; TRBD1 is a possible D gene (5 bases). Trimming stripped 2 bases from V and 1 base from J, with 7 bases between. CDR3 size: 14 residues. Germline assignment: CDR1 SEHNR and CDR2 FQNEAQ (reference sequence). CDR3 in DNA: TGTGCCAGCAGCTTAAGGGGCGGCACAGATACGCAGTATTTT. Amino acid sequence: CASSLRGGTDTQYF.

The chain carries TRBV7-2 and TRBJ1-2, with D possibly matching TRBD1 (5 bases). Trimming left V 4 bases short and J 6 bases short, with 24 bases between. The CDR3 is 17 amino acids. Germline CDR1 SGHTA, CDR2 FQGNSA. CDR3 nucleotides: TGTGCCAGCAGCTCCCAAAGACAAGCCCCGGGGGGAGATGGCTACACCTTC. It yields the protein CASSSQRQAPGGDGYTF.

This sequence joins TRBV6-5 and TRBJ2-1, with 10 bases that match TRBD2. Germline-derived CDR1 and CDR2 are MNHEY and SVGAGI. The junction had 3 bases not matched to a gene; V was cut back by 0 bases and J by 7 bases. The CDR3 totals 15 residues. CDR3 in amino acids: CASSYSILAGNEQFF. CDR3 DNA sequence: TGTGCCAGCAGTTACTCGATACTAGCGGGGAATGAGCAGTTCTTC.

The V and J genes are TRBV29-1 and TRBJ1-1; TRBD1 matches at 8 bases. The CDR3 is 13 residues long. Trimming removed 3 bases from V and 4 bases from J; junction bases left unmatched: 4. Germline V gene sequence: CDR1 SQVTM, CDR2 ANQGSEA. CDR3 residues: CSVETTGGTEAFF. The CDR3 DNA follows: TGCAGCGTTGAGACAACAGGGGGCACTGAAGCTTTCTTT.

This chain connects TRBV29-1 to TRBJ1-2; D uncertain. CDR1 SQVTM and CDR2 ANQGSEA come from the germline V gene. The ends were cut back, 6 bases at V and 5 bases at J, with 19 bases in the middle. The length of the CDR3 is 14 residues. This CDR3 is CSVQSPFPSYGYTF. The CDR3 nucleotides read TGCAGCGTGCAATCACCGTTCCCGAGTTATGGCTACACCTTC. Full variable domain (rest looked up from reference TRBV29-1 and TRBJ1-2): SAVISQKPSRDICQRGTSLTIQCQVDSQVTMMFWYRQQPGQSLTLIATANQGSEATYESGFVIDKFPISRPNLTFSTLTVSNMSPEDSSIYLCSVQSPFPSYGYTFGSGTRLTVV.

The V gene is TRBV7-2, the J gene TRBJ2-7; possible D gene TRBD2, 7 bases. V lost 0 bases and J lost 11, with 11 bases in between. This CDR3 comprises 12 residues. The germline V gene has CDR1 SGHTA and CDR2 FQGNSA. This chain's CDR3 is CASSLAGGGEYF. The CDR3 nucleotides read TGTGCCAGCAGCTTAGCGGGAGGGGGGGAGTACTTC.

This clone was found a few times. This chain uses TRBV5-1 with TRBJ2-7; perhaps TRBD2 as D (7 bases). The CDR3 extends over 15 amino acids. From germline, CDR1 is SGHRS and CDR2 YFSETQ. The ends were cut back, 4 bases at V and 0 bases at J, with 14 bases in the middle. The CDR3 region is CASSKGGSDSYEQYF. The CDR3 DNA follows: TGCGCCAGCAGCAAGGGGGGGAGTGACTCCTACGAGCAGTACTTC.

This clone has ten or more counts. The chain combines TRBV28 with TRBJ2-7; the match to TRBD2 covers 7 bases. Germline V gene lookup returns CDR1 MDHEN and CDR2 SYDVKM. The length of the CDR3 is 12 residues. Unmatched junction bases numbered 5, after V lost 5 bases and J lost 7 bases. This CDR3 is CASSELGGEQYF. CDR3 DNA: TGTGCCAGCAGTGAACTCGGGGGGGAGCAGTACTTC. Using reference TRBV28 and TRBJ2-7 for the parts outside the CDR3, the full variable domain is DVKVTQSSRYLVKRTGEKVFLECVQDMDHENMFWYRQDPGLGLRLIYFSYDVKMKEKGDIPEGYSVSREKKERFSLILESASTNQTSMYLCASSELGGEQYFGPGTRLTVT.

The chain carries TRBV6-5 and TRBJ1-6, with no clear D. From germline, CDR1 is MNHEY and CDR2 SVGAGI. The CDR3 consists of 15 residues. Trimming stripped 7 bases from V and 7 bases from J, with 17 bases between. The CDR3 coding sequence is TGTGCCAGCACCGACTCCCGTCGCGTAAATTCACCCCTCCACTTT. As protein: CASTDSRRVNSPLHF.

The CDR3 DNA follows: TGTGCCAGCAGTGACGGGGGATCGGCATCTAATGAAAAACTGTTTTTT. Translated: CASSDGGSASNEKLFF. The genes are TRBV2 and TRBJ1-4, with D tentatively TRBD1 (5 bases). This CDR3 has 16 residues. The germline CDR1 and CDR2 sequences are SNHLY and FYNNEI. Trimming pared 3 bases from V and 3 bases from J, leaving 14 bases between.

This chain uses TRBV19 with TRBJ1-2; TRBD1 aligns across 10 bases. CDR3 length equals 16 residues. The V gene's germline CDR1 is LNHDA and CDR2 SQIVND (reference sequence). With 9 bases clipped from V and 5 bases from J, the junction kept 15 bases outside the gene matches. The CDR3 loop reads CASRLDRGFRPYGYTF. DNA of the CDR3: TGTGCCAGCCGACTGGACAGGGGGTTCAGACCGTATGGCTACACCTTC.

V gene TRBV10-1 combines with J gene TRBJ1-5; TRBD1 matches at 11 bases. Germline CDR1 and CDR2: WNHNN and SYGVQD (reference sequence). The junction had 8 bases not matched to a gene; V was cut back by 6 bases and J by 1 base. The CDR3 is 17 residues long. The CDR3: CASRTGQGGSSNQPQHF. CDR3 coding DNA: TGCGCCAGCAGAACGGGACAGGGGGGTTCGAGCAATCAGCCCCAGCATTTT.

The sample holds many counts of this clone. This chain joins TRBV9 and TRBJ2-2; tentatively, D is TRBD2 (6 bases). The CDR3 spans 16 residues. V lost 0 bases to trimming and J lost 4 bases, with 13 bases between them. The germline V gene has CDR1 SGDLS and CDR2 YYNGEE. The CDR3 protein is CASSVGGRGTTGELFF. For the CDR3, the DNA is TGTGCCAGCAGCGTAGGTGGTCGCGGGACCACCGGGGAGCTGTTTTTT.

The chain uses TRBV5-5 and TRBJ2-3, with TRBD1 identical over 7 bases. CDR3 length: 17 residues. V shed 4 bases, J shed 2 bases, and the junction held 13 bases outside the gene matches. Germline CDR1 SGHKS, CDR2 YYEKEE (reference sequence). The CDR3: CASSILQTGTFTDTQYF. The CDR3 region has the DNA TGTGCCAGCAGCATACTACAGACAGGGACGTTCACAGATACGCAGTATTTT.

J is TRBJ1-4 and V is TRBV30; TRBD1 might be the D (6 bases). In germline, CDR1 is GTSNPN, CDR2 SVGIG (reference sequence). The CDR3 runs 13 residues. V lost 4 bases and J lost 8, with 14 bases in between. The CDR3 here is CAWTTGLGEKLFF. For the CDR3, the DNA is TGTGCCTGGACCACAGGGTTAGGGGAAAAACTGTTTTTT.

This clone was seen only once. The chain uses TRBV24-1 and TRBJ2-1; 13 bases align to TRBD2. CDR3 size: 18 residues. Germline values: CDR1 KGHDR, CDR2 SFDVKD. With 3 bases clipped from V and 9 bases from J, the junction kept 13 bases outside the gene matches. The CDR3, as DNA: TGTGCCACCAGTGATCGAATAAGACTAGCGGGAGGCCGGTCTGAGCAGTTCTTC. This translates into CATSDRIRLAGGRSEQFF.

The sample holds a few counts of this clone. The gene calls are TRBV5-1 and TRBJ2-3; 7 bases map to TRBD1. CDR3 length equals 15 residues. The germline gives CDR1 SGHRS, CDR2 YFSETQ. The V and J ends lost 4 bases and 2 bases, in that order; junction bases with no gene match: 7. The CDR3 spells CASSPGQMHTDTQYF. CDR3 DNA: TGCGCCAGCAGCCCGGGACAGATGCACACAGATACGCAGTATTTT.